This passage covers 21 T cell receptor beta chains from one sample sequenced in a study of regulatory T cells in long-lasting Graves disease. Both iRepertoire HTBI primers and Arm-PCR of CDR3 regions were used to build the TCR beta libraries. MiXCR was run by TCRdb on the multiplex PCR reads, yielding one entry per CDR3 protein. The top ten clones hold approximately 20% of a sample with around 250,000 distinct CDR3 sequences, about 17% of them seen once. Time point in this sample: newly diagnosed GD, antithyroid drugs for less than 3 months. The TCR library used RNA extracted from PBMCs. Sequences were derived from peripheral blood mononuclear cells (PBMCs), sampled at new diagnosis, from a patient treated with antithyroid drugs. These receptors were taken from a female donor with Graves disease.

The sample holds many counts of this clonotype. The chain recombines TRBV10-2 with TRBJ2-5; either TRBD1 or TRBD2 may fit D (5 bases each). CDR1 and CDR2 (germline): WSHSY, SAAADI. CDR3 size: 14 residues. Between the trimmed V and J ends, which lost 6 bases and 1 base, there was a span of 12 bases. CDR3 coding DNA: TGCGCCAGCAGCCTACGGGACGCCCAAGAGACCCAGTACTTC. As protein: CASSLRDAQETQYF.

The chain links TRBV20-1 to TRBJ2-1, with 8 bases fitting TRBD2. The ends lost 0 bases at V and 10 bases at J; junction bases unmatched: 8. Germline CDR1 DFQATT, CDR2 SNEGSKA (reference sequence). CDR3 length: 14 amino acids. CDR3 DNA sequence: TGCAGTGCTAGAGACGGAGCGGGAGTTGGCGAGCAGTTCTTC. Protein product: CSARDGAGVGEQFF.

Of note for this clonotype: Given a far larger clone just one base away, this is likely a sequencing read error. The V call is TRBV27, the J call TRBJ2-5, with 13 bases that match TRBD2. TRBJ2-7 explains the end of the DNA better; the J call may be wrong. CDR3 length equals 22 residues. Per germline, CDR1 MNHEY and CDR2 SMNVEV (reference sequence). CDR3 coding DNA: TGTGCCAGCAGTCCCTCCTGGACTAGCGGGAGTGTTGAGAGGTCGGTCCACTACGAGCAGTACTTC. Protein: CASSPSWTSGSVERSVHYEQYF.

This clonotype was seen ten or more times. Sequence at one end of the junction differs from germline and may be a read error. This rearrangement joins TRBV7-2 to TRBJ1-5; D gene ambiguous. The germline V gene encodes CDR1 SGHTA and CDR2 FQGNSA. The CDR3 sequence is 13 residues long. The CDR3 sequence: CASGLARNQPQHF. The CDR3 DNA follows: TGTGCCAGCGGCTTAGCACGAAATCAGCCCCAGCATTTT.

This clonotype was recorded at least ten times. The genes are TRBV19 and TRBJ1-5, with TRBD1 as a possible D gene (5 bases). The germline V gene encodes CDR1 LNHDA and CDR2 SQIVND (reference sequence). V lost 3 bases and J 3 bases, leaving 9 bases between the germline ends. The CDR3 loop spans 14 amino acids. In DNA form, the CDR3 reads TGTGCCAGTAGTATGGGGCGGATCAATCAGCCCCAGCATTTT. This sequence encodes CASSMGRINQPQHF.

At least ten counts were recorded for this clonotype. The rearrangement uses TRBV19 and TRBJ1-1, with 8 bases that match TRBD1. J gave up 1 base and V 8 bases, and 12 bases lay outside the gene matches. Germline V gene sequence: CDR1 LNHDA, CDR2 SQIVND (reference sequence). The CDR3 spans 16 residues. In DNA, the CDR3 is TGTGCCAGTTGCCCTAAGGACAGGGTCACGAACACTGAAGCTTTCTTT. Its translation: CASCPKDRVTNTEAFF.

This clonotype was recorded many times. This chain links TRBV12-3 or TRBV12-4 with TRBJ1-1; D not resolved. This CDR3 contains 14 residues. V was clipped by 0 bases and J by 0 bases, with 5 bases between them. As DNA, the CDR3 is TGTGCCAGCAGTTTAGCAGAAATGAACACTGAAGCTTTCTTT. Protein sequence: CASSLAEMNTEAFF.

This clonotype was found many times. The chain combines TRBV10-3 with TRBJ1-5; tentatively, D is TRBD1 (5 bases). Trimming took off 4 bases at V and 5 bases at J, with 12 bases between the two ends. Germline V gives CDR1 ENHRY, CDR2 SYGVKD. This CDR3 spans 14 amino acids. CDR3 bases: TGTGCCATCAGTGGGGGAGGGGCGCATCAGCCCCAGCATTTT. Translated, it gives CAISGGGAHQPQHF.

There are a few counts of this clonotype. CDR3 in amino acids: CSGEGREGADTQYF. The CDR3 DNA sequence: TGCAGTGGAGAGGGCAGGGAGGGGGCAGATACGCAGTATTTT. This chain links TRBV20-1 with TRBJ2-3; maybe TRBD2 (7 bases). The length of the CDR3 is 14 residues. Germline CDR1 and CDR2: DFQATT and SNEGSKA (reference sequence). The V gene lost 7 bases and the J gene lost 4 bases, with 18 bases spanning the gap.

There are a few counts of this clonotype. The V call is TRBV6-4, the J call TRBJ1-2; the D gene is possibly TRBD1 (6 bases). Germline V gene data show CDR1 as MRHNA and CDR2 as SNTAGT. The CDR3 length is 12 residues. The ends were cut back, 2 bases at V and 8 bases at J, with 9 bases in the middle. CDR3 coding DNA: TGTGCCAGCAGTGACGGGCAGGGGGGCTACACCTTC. It translates to CASSDGQGGYTF.

This clonotype has at least ten counts. This chain joins TRBV5-5 and TRBJ1-1; D is unresolved. V was cut by 2 bases and J by 2 bases, with 7 bases left in between. The germline CDR1 and CDR2 sequences are SGHKS and YYEKEE (reference sequence). This CDR3 spans 13 amino acids. The DNA for the CDR3 is TGTGCCAGCAGCTTTATCGGAAACACTGAAGCTTTCTTT. Residues: CASSFIGNTEAFF.

CDR3 region: CATSDWGGTEAFF. CDR3 bases: TGTGCCACCAGTGACTGGGGGGGCACTGAAGCTTTCTTT. The chain is built from TRBV24-1 and TRBJ1-1; possible D gene TRBD1, 5 bases. Germline assignment: CDR1 KGHDR and CDR2 SFDVKD. The CDR3 totals 13 residues. With 4 bases removed from V and 4 bases from J, the gap between germline ends came to 9 bases.

The chain couples TRBV30 to TRBJ1-1; D possibly corresponds to TRBD1 (6 bases). The germline gives CDR1 GTSNPN, CDR2 SVGIG (reference sequence). There are 11 residues in the CDR3. Trimming took off 5 bases at V and 10 bases at J, with 14 bases between the two ends. The CDR3 region is CAWGGGGGAFF. DNA for the CDR3: TGTGCCTGGGGGGGGGGAGGGGGAGCTTTCTTT.

This clonotype was recorded at least ten times. The chain has TRBV19 and TRBJ2-1; 9 nucleotides align to TRBD1. This CDR3 has 14 amino acids. V lost 10 bases to trimming and J lost 6 bases; unmatched junction nucleotides: 10. CDR1 LNHDA and CDR2 SQIVND come from the germline V gene (reference sequence). CDR3 in DNA: TGTGCCACCAGAGGACAGGGGTCTCCCAATGAGCAGTTCTTC. It is translated as CATRGQGSPNEQFF. Based on the CDR3 plus reference TRBV19 and TRBJ2-1, the full variable domain is DGGITQSPKYLFRKEGQNVTLSCEQNLNHDAMYWYRQDPGQGLRLIYYSQIVNDFQKGDIAEGYSVSREKKESFPLTVTSAQKNPTAFYLCATRGQGSPNEQFFGPGTRLTVL.

The table lists this clonotype with many counts. This sequence joins TRBV10-3 and TRBJ2-5; the D is unclear. Germline assignment: CDR1 ENHRY and CDR2 SYGVKD. V was shortened by 10 bases and J by 4 bases, with 16 bases between the two germline ends. The CDR3 has 13 residues. Here the CDR3 DNA reads TGTGCCAACCAGGACCGTCCGGGAGAGACCCAGTACTTC. The encoded protein is CANQDRPGETQYF.

Many counts were recorded for this clonotype. The rearrangement uses TRBV11-3 and TRBJ1-1; D not resolved. This CDR3 has 14 residues. V lost 3 bases, J lost 4 bases, and 12 bases lay in between. CDR1 and CDR2 from the germline V gene are SGHNT and YENEEA. CDR3 amino acids: CASSLERVSTEAFF. CDR3 in DNA: TGTGCCAGCAGCTTGGAGAGGGTCAGCACTGAAGCTTTCTTT.

This clonotype was picked up a small number of times. The chain employs TRBV6-1 and TRBJ1-5, with 7 bases lining up with TRBD1. V trimming: 4 bases; J trimming: 5 bases; junction bases outside the gene matches: 5. The CDR3 contains 14 residues. Germline assignment: CDR1 MNHNS and CDR2 SASEGT. The CDR3 DNA sequence: TGTGCCAGCAGTGGCAGGGGGGCGCATCAGCCCCAGCATTTT. Its translation is CASSGRGAHQPQHF.

This clonotype was observed many times. The CDR3 loop is CASTPGPKRETQYF. In DNA form, the CDR3 reads TGTGCCAGCACCCCCGGGCCAAAGAGAGAGACCCAGTACTTC. V usage is TRBV6-1 and J usage is TRBJ2-5; no definite D call. The CDR3 extends over 14 amino acids. The germline V gene has CDR1 MNHNS and CDR2 SASEGT. V gave up 7 bases and J gave up 4 bases, with 16 bases separating them.

Concerning this clonotype: Since the CDR3 does not end with the conserved phenylalanine or tryptophan, this likely comes from a read error. The DNA is omitted, as the CDR3 cannot be located on it reliably, and the CDR3 follows TCRdb's listing. This sequence joins TRBV11-1 and TRBJ2-5; the table calls TRBD2, which could not be checked here. CDR1 and CDR2 (germline): SGHAT, FQDESV (reference sequence). The CDR3 sequence runs 15 residues, both termini included. CDR3 sequence: CASSLGYASAETRYL.

This clonotype was counted many times. The chain links TRBV12-3 or TRBV12-4 to TRBJ1-5; D is uncertain. CDR3 length equals 16 residues. The V end was cut by 6 bases, the J end by 0 bases, with 15 bases between. The CDR3 DNA follows: TGTGCCAGCAGCACTCTGGACGCGTATAGCAATCAGCCCCAGCATTTT. It translates to CASSTLDAYSNQPQHF.

This clonotype was seen a few times. The chain combines TRBV20-1 with TRBJ2-7; the match to TRBD1 covers 8 bases. CDR1 DFQATT and CDR2 SNEGSKA come from the germline V gene (reference sequence). This CDR3 contains 17 residues. The V segment lost 1 base and the J segment 4 bases; nucleotides outside the gene matches: 15. The CDR3 spells CSARGSSGQGTYYEQYF. CDR3 DNA sequence: TGCAGTGCTAGAGGATCCTCCGGACAGGGCACATATTACGAGCAGTACTTC.